This entry lists 8 T cell receptor beta chains sequenced from one sample in a study of OX40 agonist ivuxolimab in advanced cancers. Produced via immunoSEQ multiplex PCR; TCRdb's table is partial and in-frame only. The table has tens of thousands of clones, under 95% seen once; the top ten hold around 15%. The input for sequencing was CD4+ or CD8+ T cells sorted from blood, taken in a trial of the OX40 agonist ivuxolimab. These receptors were collected from an adult with an advanced solid tumor such as melanoma, head and neck, liver or kidney cancer.

The chain recombines TRBV28 with TRBJ2-7; 7 nucleotides line up with TRBD1. Germline CDR1 reads MDHEN; CDR2 reads SYDVKM. CDR3 size: 15 residues. V shed 6 bases, J shed 0 bases, and the junction held 8 bases outside the gene matches. CDR3 coding DNA: TGTGCCAGCAGCCGGACAGGCCTGAGCTCCTACGAGCAGTACTTC. Translating it yields CASSRTGLSSYEQYF.

V usage is TRBV4-1 and J usage is TRBJ2-7; unclear D gene. This CDR3 region has 14 residues. Germline loops: CDR1 MGHRA, CDR2 YSYEKL. V was shortened by 0 bases and J by 7 bases, with 13 bases between the two germline ends. The CDR3 region is CASSQDTAIREQYF. Written as DNA, the CDR3 is TGCGCCAGCAGCCAAGATACCGCCATTCGGGAGCAGTACTTC.

This chain links TRBV29-1 with TRBJ1-5; 7 positions match TRBD1. V trimming: 0 bases; J trimming: 6 bases; junction bases outside the gene matches: 2. Germline loops: CDR1 SQVTM, CDR2 ANQGSEA. The CDR3 has 13 residues. CDR3 residues: CSVEDRTGQPQHF. CDR3 nucleotides: TGCAGCGTTGAAGATCGGACAGGTCAGCCCCAGCATTTT.

For this clone: At the DNA level, this CDR3 is encoded by other sequences in the same sample as well. J is TRBJ2-3 and V is TRBV7-9; D is uncertain. CDR3 length: 11 residues. V was cut by 4 bases and J by 2 bases, with 1 base left in between. CDR1 and CDR2 (germline): SEHNR, FQNEAQ (reference sequence). This CDR3 reads CASSSTDTQYF. The CDR3 nucleotides are TGTGCCAGCAGCTCCACAGATACGCAGTATTTT.

V usage is TRBV28 and J usage is TRBJ2-7; D is perhaps TRBD2 (5 bases). Germline values: CDR1 MDHEN, CDR2 SYDVKM. The CDR3 totals 15 residues. V was cut by 6 bases and J by 0 bases, with 15 bases left in between. The CDR3 DNA reads as TGTGCCAGCAGGCAGGAGGCGCTTGACTCCTACGAGCAGTACTTC. Translating it yields CASRQEALDSYEQYF.

This sequence joins TRBV6-4 and TRBJ2-1; 8 nucleotides align to TRBD1. Unmatched junction bases numbered 4, after V lost 2 bases and J lost 7 bases. CDR3 size: 14 residues. Per the germline V gene, CDR1 is MRHNA and CDR2 is SNTAGT. CDR3 DNA: TGTGCCAGCAGTGACAGAAACAGGGGGAATGAGCAGTTCTTC. Translated, it gives CASSDRNRGNEQFF.

The chain is built from TRBV4-1 and TRBJ2-5; perhaps TRBD1 as D (6 bases). Near its end, the DNA agrees better with TRBJ2-7, so the J call may be wrong. This CDR3 region has 17 residues. Per the germline V gene, CDR1 is MGHRA and CDR2 is YSYEKL. The CDR3 sequence: CASSQGRGGKSFYEQYF. For the CDR3, the DNA is TGCGCCAGCAGCCAAGGAAGAGGGGGAAAAAGTTTCTACGAGCAGTACTTC.

V and J are TRBV4-2 and TRBJ2-1; D is perhaps TRBD2 (6 bases). Germline CDR1 reads LGHNA; CDR2 reads YNFKEQ. This CDR3 comprises 16 residues. The V gene lost 3 bases and the J gene lost 0 bases, with 12 bases spanning the gap. CDR3 loop: CASSQRDSSSYNEQFF. The CDR3 nucleotides are TGTGCCAGCAGCCAGAGGGACTCCAGCTCCTACAATGAGCAGTTCTTC.